The 5 T cell receptor beta chains reported below all come from one sample, sequenced in a study of T cell responses to AZD1222 COVID-19 vaccine. Assay: immunoSEQ multiplex PCR; the TCRdb copy retains only in-frame clones and omits some. The table lists around 99,000 clones, roughly nine tenths of them singletons, with around 8.4% in the top ten. The input for sequencing was peripheral blood, taken 28 days after the second AZD1222 dose. The origin of the receptors is an adult who received the AZD1222 COVID-19 vaccine.

The J gene is TRBJ2-7, the V gene TRBV7-2; D unresolved. The germline gives CDR1 SGHTA, CDR2 FQGNSA. The CDR3 totals 11 residues. Trimming left V 5 bases short and J 6 bases short, with 8 bases between. The CDR3 here is CASSLTSEQYF. DNA of the CDR3: TGTGCCAGCAGCCTCACAAGCGAGCAGTACTTC. Looking up the rest from reference TRBV7-2 and TRBJ2-7 gives the full variable domain: GAGVSQSPSNKVTEKGKDVELRCDPISGHTALYWYRQSLGQGLEFLIYFQGNSAPDKSGLPSDRFSAERTGGSVSTLTIQRTQQEDSAVYLCASSLTSEQYFGPGTRLTVT.

This rearrangement joins TRBV6-5 to TRBJ1-1; D is unclear. V was cut by 7 bases and J by 1 base, with 13 bases left in between. Germline CDR1 is MNHEY and CDR2 is SVGAGI. The CDR3 has 14 amino acids. CDR3 protein: CASTPRRGNTEAFF. In DNA, the CDR3 is TGTGCCAGCACGCCGAGACGGGGGAACACTGAAGCTTTCTTT.

The chain combines TRBV27 with TRBJ2-3; D is ambiguous. V lost 3 bases and J 0 bases, leaving 10 bases between the germline ends. CDR1 and CDR2 (germline): MNHEY, SMNVEV (reference sequence). The length of the CDR3 is 15 residues. The CDR3 loop reads CASSFWGPSTDTQYF. In nucleotides, the CDR3 is TGTGCCAGCAGTTTCTGGGGTCCTAGCACAGATACGCAGTATTTT.

The chain uses TRBV28 and TRBJ2-7; the D is unclear. Trimming pared 1 base from V and 2 bases from J, leaving 12 bases between. The CDR3 length is 15 residues. CDR1 is MDHEN, CDR2 SYDVKM, per germline. Here the CDR3 reads CASSLYSGGAYEQYF. The CDR3 DNA sequence: TGTGCCAGCAGTTTATACTCCGGCGGTGCCTACGAGCAGTACTTC.

The chain recombines TRBV5-6 with TRBJ2-2; 7 positions match TRBD1. Germline CDR1 SGHDT, CDR2 YYEEEE. The CDR3 has 14 residues. V was pared by 0 bases and J by 8 bases, with 4 bases of the junction left unmatched. This chain's CDR3 is CASSLVGGSGELFF. The CDR3 DNA sequence: TGTGCCAGCAGCTTGGTAGGGGGCAGTGGGGAGCTGTTTTTT.